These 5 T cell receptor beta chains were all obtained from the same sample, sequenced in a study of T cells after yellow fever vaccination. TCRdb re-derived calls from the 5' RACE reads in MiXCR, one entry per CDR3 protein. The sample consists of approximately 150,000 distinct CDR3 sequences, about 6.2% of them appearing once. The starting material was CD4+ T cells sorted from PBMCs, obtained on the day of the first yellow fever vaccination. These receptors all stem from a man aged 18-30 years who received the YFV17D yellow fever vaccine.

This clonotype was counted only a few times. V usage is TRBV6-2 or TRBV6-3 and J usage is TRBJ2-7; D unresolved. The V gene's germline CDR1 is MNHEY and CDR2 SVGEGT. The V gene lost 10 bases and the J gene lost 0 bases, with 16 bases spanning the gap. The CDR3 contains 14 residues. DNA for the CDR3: TGTGCCACCCTAAACCAGGACGACTCCTACGAGCAGTACTTC. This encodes CATLNQDDSYEQYF.

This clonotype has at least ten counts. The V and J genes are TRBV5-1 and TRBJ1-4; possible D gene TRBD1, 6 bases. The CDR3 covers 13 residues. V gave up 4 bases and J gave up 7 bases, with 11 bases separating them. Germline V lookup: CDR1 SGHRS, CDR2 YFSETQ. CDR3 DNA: TGCGCCAGCAGCGAGGGGACAACTGAAAAACTGTTTTTT. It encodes CASSEGTTEKLFF.

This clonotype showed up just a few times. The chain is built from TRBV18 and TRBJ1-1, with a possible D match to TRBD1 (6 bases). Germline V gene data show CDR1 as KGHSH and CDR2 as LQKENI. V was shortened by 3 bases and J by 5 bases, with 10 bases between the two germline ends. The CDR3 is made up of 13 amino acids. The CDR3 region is CASSPDQGTEAFF. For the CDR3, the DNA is TGTGCCAGCTCACCGGATCAGGGGACTGAAGCTTTCTTT.

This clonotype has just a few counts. The CDR3 region is CASSLGADNEKLFF. DNA of the CDR3: TGTGCCAGCAGCTTAGGGGCGGATAATGAAAAACTGTTTTTT. This chain links TRBV7-9 with TRBJ1-4; D gene unclear. CDR3 length: 14 amino acids. Germline CDR1 and CDR2: SEHNR and FQNEAQ (reference sequence). Trimming took off 1 base at V and 4 bases at J, with 7 bases between the two ends. The full variable domain, rest sourced from reference TRBV7-9 and TRBJ1-4, is DTGVSQNPRHKITKRGQNVTFRCDPISEHNRLYWYRQTLGQGPEFLTYFQNEAQLEKSRLLSDRFSAERPKGSFSTLEIQRTEQGDSAMYLCASSLGADNEKLFFGSGTQLSVL.

The CDR3 nucleotides read TGTGCCAGCAGCCACGGGACTAGCGGGGGTGAGACCCAGTACTTC. It encodes CASSHGTSGGETQYF. The J gene is TRBJ2-5, the V gene TRBV12-3 or TRBV12-4; 14 nucleotides align to TRBD2. This CDR3 contains 15 residues. The V gene end was trimmed by 6 bases and the J gene end by 5 bases; junction bases not matched to a gene: 5.